The 15 T cell receptor beta chains below come from one sample, sequenced in a study. One entry per CDR3 protein, called by TCRdb with MiXCR from the 5' RACE reads. Among 810 or so distinct CDR3 sequences listed, roughly 8.4% were seen once. Material: total memory T cells from blood PBMCs. The subset here: transitional memory CD4+ T cells. The receptors derive from a male donor with HIV.

This clonotype appeared a few times. This rearrangement joins TRBV6-6 to TRBJ2-2; perhaps TRBD2 as D (6 bases). Looked up from germline, CDR1 is MNHNY and CDR2 is SVGAGI (reference sequence). This CDR3 contains 18 residues. V dropped 8 bases and J dropped 0 bases, with 22 bases sitting between them. CDR3 in DNA: TGTGCCAGCCCCCCGGGGGACTCCAAGGTTTCGAACACCGGGGAGCTGTTTTTT. Translated, it gives CASPPGDSKVSNTGELFF.

This clonotype ranks as large (0.1 to 1%). The junction does not match germline at one end; this may be a read error. The chain has TRBV7-7 and TRBJ2-3; TRBD2 aligns across 7 bases. The CDR3 totals 13 residues. Germline CDR1 reads SSHAT; CDR2 reads FNYEAQ (reference sequence). CDR3 DNA: TGTGCTAGCAGCTTAGGACTAGAAGATACGCAGTATTTT. It is translated as CASSLGLEDTQYF.

Only a few counts were recorded for this clonotype. The chain links TRBV29-1 to TRBJ2-7, with TRBD1 matching over 9 bases. Germline CDR1 reads SQVTM; CDR2 reads ANQGSEA. This CDR3 contains 13 residues. Unmatched junction bases numbered 4, after V lost 2 bases and J lost 5 bases. CDR3 coding DNA: TGCAGCGTTGAAACACAGGGGGCTGACGAGCAGTACTTC. It translates to CSVETQGADEQYF.

The sample holds a few counts of this clonotype. The rearrangement uses TRBV29-1 and TRBJ2-2; TRBD2 matches at 7 bases. The ends lost 3 bases at V and 7 bases at J; junction bases unmatched: 5. This CDR3 is built from 13 residues. The germline CDR1 and CDR2 sequences are SQVTM and ANQGSEA. The CDR3 region is CSVESGGNGELFF. CDR3 nucleotide sequence: TGCAGCGTTGAGTCGGGGGGTAACGGGGAGCTGTTTTTT.

The chain uses TRBV4-1 and TRBJ2-1; D is undetermined. The CDR3 totals 16 residues. V was clipped by 2 bases and J by 0 bases, with 11 bases between them. Germline assignment: CDR1 MGHRA and CDR2 YSYEKL. This chain's CDR3 is CASSQYDRGSYNEQFF. In DNA form, the CDR3 reads TGCGCCAGCAGCCAATACGATCGTGGCTCCTACAATGAGCAGTTCTTC.

This clonotype is labeled large. This chain uses TRBV14 with TRBJ2-7; 7 positions agree with TRBD1. CDR1 and CDR2 from the germline V gene are SGHDN and FVKESK. The J segment lost 4 bases and the V segment lost 4 bases, leaving 4 bases of the junction unmatched. This CDR3 comprises 13 residues. CDR3 loop: CASSRNRGYEQYF. CDR3 nucleotides: TGTGCCAGCAGCCGAAACAGGGGTTACGAGCAGTACTTC.

This clonotype was detected a few times. The J gene is TRBJ2-7, the V gene TRBV4-1; 9 bases match TRBD2. Trimming at V came to 0 bases and at J to 5 bases, leaving 14 bases not matched to a gene. This CDR3 spans 18 amino acids. Looked up from germline, CDR1 is MGHRA and CDR2 is YSYEKL. CDR3 protein: CASSQEGWVRGGAHEQYF. The CDR3 DNA follows: TGCGCCAGCAGCCAAGAGGGGTGGGTGCGCGGGGGGGCCCACGAGCAGTACTTC.

The chain recombines TRBV7-2 with TRBJ1-5, with D perhaps TRBD1 (6 bases). Trimming pared 1 base from V and 0 bases from J, leaving 7 bases between. Germline CDR1 is SGHTA and CDR2 is FQGNSA. The CDR3 covers 15 residues. The CDR3 sequence is CASSLGGHSNQPQHF. CDR3 DNA sequence: TGTGCCAGCAGCTTAGGGGGACATAGCAATCAGCCCCAGCATTTT.

The V gene is TRBV6-2 or TRBV6-3, the J gene TRBJ1-1, with D maybe TRBD1 (6 bases). Germline values: CDR1 MNHEY, CDR2 SVGEGT. The CDR3 is 17 amino acids. V lost 0 bases to trimming and J lost 1 base, with 15 bases between them. The CDR3 coding sequence is TGTGCCAGCAGTTACTCTTCGGGGGCGCTTAGGAACACTGAAGCTTTCTTT. Its translation is CASSYSSGALRNTEAFF.

The chain is built from TRBV20-1 and TRBJ2-1; 11 bases are a match to TRBD2. Unmatched junction bases numbered 9, after V lost 5 bases and J lost 6 bases. CDR1 is DFQATT, CDR2 SNEGSKA, per germline (reference sequence). This CDR3 spans 15 amino acids. For the CDR3, the DNA is TGCAGTGCTGTAAAACTAGCGGGAGCCCTCAATGAGCAGTTCTTC. Encoded protein: CSAVKLAGALNEQFF.

The chain joins TRBV29-1 to TRBJ2-7; tentatively, D is TRBD1 (6 bases). Germline assignment: CDR1 SQVTM and CDR2 ANQGSEA. Deletions cut 5 bases from V and 0 bases from J, with 17 bases between. The CDR3 is 15 residues long. The CDR3 sequence: CSVPYPRGSSYEQYF. In DNA form, the CDR3 reads TGCAGCGTTCCCTACCCGAGGGGGAGCTCCTACGAGCAGTACTTC.

In this sample, this clonotype is large. V is TRBV6-1 and J is TRBJ2-3; the D gene is possibly TRBD2 (5 bases). V gave up 7 bases and J gave up 0 bases, with 11 bases separating them. Germline values: CDR1 MNHNS, CDR2 SASEGT. CDR3 length: 14 residues. CDR3 DNA: TGTGCCAGCAAGTTCCGGACTAGCACAGATACGCAGTATTTT. Its translation is CASKFRTSTDTQYF.

In the case of this clonotype: This sequence may be a read error, since a much larger clone differs from it by one base. The rearrangement links TRBV10-3 to TRBJ1-2; D is unresolved. The CDR3 sequence is 13 residues long. The germline V gene has CDR1 ENHRY and CDR2 SYGVKD. The CDR3 nucleotides are TGTGCCATCAGTGAGTCGAATAACTATGACTACACCTTC. As protein: CAISESNNYDYTF.

The rearrangement uses TRBV4-3 and TRBJ2-7; D not certain. CDR1 is LGHNA, CDR2 YSLEER, per germline. This CDR3 is 13 amino acids long. V shed 0 bases and J shed 4 bases, with 7 bases lying between them. The chain's CDR3 is CASSQETMYEQYF. CDR3 DNA sequence: TGCGCCAGCAGCCAAGAAACCATGTACGAGCAGTACTTC.

There are a few counts of this clonotype. The chain links TRBV19 to TRBJ2-6; D is perhaps TRBD1 or TRBD2 (5 bases each). Looked up from germline, CDR1 is LNHDA and CDR2 is SQIVND (reference sequence). The CDR3 contains 16 residues. The V gene lost 5 bases and the J gene lost 0 bases, with 11 bases spanning the gap. The CDR3 nucleotides read TGTGCCAGTAGTCCGGGACGGACCTCTGGGGCCAACGTCCTGACTTTC. This sequence encodes CASSPGRTSGANVLTF.